These 25 T cell receptor beta chains were sequenced from one sample in a study of blood T cell repertoires in COVID-19. The data were produced by immunoSEQ multiplex PCR, yet TCRdb's version contains in-frame clones alone and is incomplete. This table has more than 250,000 clones, roughly 83% appearing once. The sample consisted of peripheral blood. The receptors shown here come from a man aged 60-69 years who had recovered from COVID-19.

This clone was found many times. The genes are TRBV11-2 and TRBJ2-7; D gene ambiguous. Trimming cost V 1 base and J 1 base, with 11 bases left between them. Germline loops: CDR1 SGHAT, CDR2 FQNNGV. This CDR3 has 15 residues. CDR3 sequence (DNA): TGTGCCAGCAGCTTAGGGTTGTACAGATCCTACGAGCAGTACTTC. It encodes CASSLGLYRSYEQYF.

The V and J genes are TRBV5-4 and TRBJ1-3; unclear D gene. The V end lost 3 bases, the J end lost 4 bases, and 11 bases lay between the germline ends. The length of the CDR3 is 14 residues. Germline V lookup: CDR1 SGHNT, CDR2 YYREEE (reference sequence). The CDR3 protein is CASSSGRPGNTIYF. The CDR3, as DNA: TGTGCCAGCAGCTCCGGCAGGCCAGGAAACACCATATATTTT.

The genes are TRBV6-6 and TRBJ2-1; 14 bases map to TRBD2. Looked up from germline, CDR1 is MNHNY and CDR2 is SVGAGI (reference sequence). The length of the CDR3 is 14 residues. With 5 bases clipped from V and 15 bases from J, the junction kept 9 bases outside the gene matches. The DNA for the CDR3 is TGTGCCAGCAGTGCCGGGACTAGCGGGAGAATACCGTTCTTC. It specifies CASSAGTSGRIPFF.

This clone has more than one count but fewer than ten. V usage is TRBV7-9 and J usage is TRBJ1-5, with TRBD1 identical over 7 bases. Looked up from germline, CDR1 is SEHNR and CDR2 is FQNEAQ (reference sequence). With V trimmed by 3 bases and J by 3 bases, 5 bases remained unmatched. The CDR3 extends over 15 amino acids. The CDR3 coding sequence is TGTGCCAGCAGCTTGGGGGACAGTGACAATCAGCCCCAGCATTTT. Translation: CASSLGDSDNQPQHF.

The chain employs TRBV19 and TRBJ2-2; a possible D gene is TRBD2 (6 bases). This CDR3 comprises 14 residues. V lost 5 bases, J lost 4 bases, and 11 bases lay in between. From germline, CDR1 is LNHDA and CDR2 SQIVND (reference sequence). The CDR3 DNA reads TGTGCCAGTAGTTCACGGGGGAGCACCGGGGAGCTGTTTTTT. It codes for CASSSRGSTGELFF. Using reference TRBV19 and TRBJ2-2 for the parts outside the CDR3, the full variable domain is DGGITQSPKYLFRKEGQNVTLSCEQNLNHDAMYWYRQDPGQGLRLIYYSQIVNDFQKGDIAEGYSVSREKKESFPLTVTSAQKNPTAFYLCASSSRGSTGELFFGEGSRLTVL.

The chain carries TRBV10-3 and TRBJ2-3; possible D gene TRBD1, 5 bases. The length of the CDR3 is 14 residues. CDR1 is ENHRY, CDR2 SYGVKD, per germline. The germline V and J ends were trimmed by 9 bases and 0 bases, with 13 bases remaining between them. The CDR3 region has the DNA TGTGCCATAAAACAGGCCCTTAGCACAGATACGCAGTATTTT. This encodes CAIKQALSTDTQYF.

The genes are TRBV6-5 and TRBJ2-7; no clear D. V dropped 6 bases and J dropped 1 base, with 4 bases sitting between them. The CDR3 extends over 11 amino acids. The germline V gene encodes CDR1 MNHEY and CDR2 SVGAGI. In DNA, the CDR3 is TGTGCCAGCAGCGAGTCCTACGAGCAGTACTTC. Protein: CASSESYEQYF.

In its sample, this clone was seen many times. The J gene is TRBJ2-5, the V gene TRBV5-1; D unclear. Germline CDR1 SGHRS, CDR2 YFSETQ. The CDR3 is 13 amino acids. V lost 4 bases and J 5 bases, leaving 12 bases between the germline ends. The CDR3 loop reads CASSRSNWETQYF. The CDR3 DNA reads TGCGCCAGCAGCCGATCTAATTGGGAGACCCAGTACTTC.

The CDR3 protein is CASSGTGTGELFF. CDR3 bases: TGTGCCAGCAGTGGGACAGGGACCGGGGAGCTGTTTTTT. The chain is built from TRBV2 and TRBJ2-2, with 8 bases matching TRBD1. The CDR3 runs 13 residues. V lost 4 bases and J lost 5; bases outside the gene matches: 0. Germline V lookup: CDR1 SNHLY, CDR2 FYNNEI.

V usage is TRBV6-1 and J usage is TRBJ2-2; possibly TRBD1 for D (6 bases). The CDR3 has 16 residues. V was cut by 1 base and J by 0 bases, with 9 bases left in between. Germline CDR1 is MNHNS and CDR2 is SASEGT. The CDR3: CASSEVPGANTGELFF. The CDR3 DNA reads TGTGCCAGCAGTGAAGTCCCAGGGGCGAACACCGGGGAGCTGTTTTTT.

The chain employs TRBV5-4 and TRBJ2-3, with 7 positions matching TRBD2. CDR1 is SGHNT and CDR2 is YYREEE in the germline V gene (reference sequence). CDR3 length: 15 residues. V shed 4 bases and J 3 bases; nucleotides not matched to a gene: 8. The CDR3 protein is CASSRGLGITDTQYF. Written as DNA, the CDR3 is TGTGCCAGCAGCCGAGGACTAGGTATTACAGATACGCAGTATTTT.

This clone has more than one count but fewer than ten. The V gene is TRBV5-1, the J gene TRBJ2-7; 11 positions match TRBD1. The germline V gene encodes CDR1 SGHRS and CDR2 YFSETQ. The CDR3 consists of 15 residues. J was trimmed by 3 bases and V by 4 bases; bases with no gene match: 6. The CDR3 nucleotides are TGCGCCAGCAGCGCTACAGGGACAGGGGGCTACGAGCAGTACTTC. Its protein product is CASSATGTGGYEQYF.

Points on this clone: A clone one base away is much larger, so this may be a read error. The sample has other DNA sequences that encode this CDR3 too. The V and J genes are TRBV5-1 and TRBJ2-5; 7 bases fit TRBD1. V was clipped by 0 bases and J by 3 bases; unmatched bases: 5. The CDR3 extends over 15 amino acids. CDR1 SGHRS and CDR2 YFSETQ come from the germline V gene. CDR3 amino acids: CASSLAATGKETQYF. For the CDR3, the DNA is TGCGCCAGCAGCTTGGCCGCGACAGGGAAAGAGACCCAGTACTTC.

The chain joins TRBV10-1 to TRBJ2-1; perhaps TRBD2 as D (7 bases). V lost 5 bases and J 5 bases, leaving 16 bases between the germline ends. CDR1 and CDR2 from the germline V gene are WNHNN and SYGVQD (reference sequence). This CDR3 is built from 15 residues. CDR3 nucleotide sequence: TGCGCCAGCAGTAAGGGGGGGGCGGGCAACAATGAGCAGTTCTTC. This gives the protein CASSKGGAGNNEQFF.

V is TRBV5-6 and J is TRBJ1-1; 10 bases map to TRBD1. V shed 0 bases, J shed 9 bases, and the junction held 11 bases outside the gene matches. Per germline, CDR1 SGHDT and CDR2 YYEEEE. The CDR3 contains 16 residues. The chain's CDR3 is CASSLGTDRGLIKAFF. As DNA, the CDR3 is TGTGCCAGCAGCTTGGGTACCGACAGGGGGCTAATTAAAGCTTTCTTT.

This chain joins TRBV28 and TRBJ1-4; D gene unclear. CDR3 size: 14 residues. Trimming took off 3 bases at V and 8 bases at J, with 13 bases between the two ends. In germline, CDR1 is MDHEN, CDR2 SYDVKM. CDR3 bases: TGTGCCAGCAGTTTGAACCCCGCGCGGGAAAAACTGTTTTTT. Translated, it gives CASSLNPAREKLFF.

This clone showed up just a few times. The rearrangement links TRBV28 to TRBJ1-6; D is uncertain. The germline CDR1 and CDR2 sequences are MDHEN and SYDVKM. V was cut by 4 bases and J by 6 bases, with 10 bases left in between. The CDR3 length is 14 residues. The CDR3 loop is CASSSARGNSPLHF. CDR3 coding DNA: TGTGCCAGCAGTTCCGCCCGGGGTAATTCACCCCTCCACTTT. The variable domain in full, completed from reference TRBV28 and TRBJ1-6, reads DVKVTQSSRYLVKRTGEKVFLECVQDMDHENMFWYRQDPGLGLRLIYFSYDVKMKEKGDIPEGYSVSREKKERFSLILESASTNQTSMYLCASSSARGNSPLHFGNGTRLTVT.

This clone occurred a few times. This chain joins TRBV7-7 and TRBJ2-2; weak D call: TRBD1 (5 bases). Germline CDR1 SSHAT, CDR2 FNYEAQ (reference sequence). The CDR3 extends over 15 amino acids. V was clipped by 5 bases and J by 4 bases, with 14 bases between them. Written as DNA, the CDR3 is TGTGCCAGCAGCCGTGACAGTGTGGGCACCGGGGAGCTGTTTTTT. Translating it yields CASSRDSVGTGELFF.

This chain links TRBV6-5 with TRBJ2-2, with D maybe TRBD2 (7 bases). Trimming removed 5 bases at V and 4 bases at J, with 14 bases between. Germline CDR1 is MNHEY and CDR2 is SVGAGI. This CDR3 region has 15 residues. The DNA of the CDR3 is TGTGCCAGCAGTACTCGGGGAGGGGGCACCGGGGAGCTGTTTTTT. This gives the protein CASSTRGGGTGELFF.

The chain employs TRBV20-1 and TRBJ2-7, with D uncertain. V was clipped by 3 bases and J by 2 bases, with 8 bases between them. The CDR3 loop spans 12 amino acids. CDR1 and CDR2 (germline): DFQATT, SNEGSKA (reference sequence). The CDR3 loop reads CSASPVPYEQYF. DNA of the CDR3: TGCAGTGCTAGTCCAGTCCCCTACGAGCAGTACTTC.

The chain couples TRBV5-4 to TRBJ1-5; D may be TRBD1 (6 bases). There are 14 residues in the CDR3. Germline V lookup: CDR1 SGHNT, CDR2 YYREEE (reference sequence). V gave up 5 bases and J gave up 7 bases, with 16 bases separating them. The CDR3 loop reads CASSEGGAGQPQHF. CDR3 bases: TGTGCCAGCAGTGAGGGGGGGGCAGGGCAGCCCCAGCATTTT.

The chain's CDR3 is CASSSDRGAGNTIYF. In nucleotides, the CDR3 is TGTGCCAGCAGCTCCGACAGGGGTGCTGGAAACACCATATATTTT. The V and J genes are TRBV7-9 and TRBJ1-3; 8 nucleotides align to TRBD1. Germline CDR1 is SEHNR and CDR2 is FQNEAQ (reference sequence). Trimming removed 4 bases from V and 2 bases from J; junction bases left unmatched: 4. This CDR3 is built from 15 residues.

The gene calls are TRBV28 and TRBJ1-4, with 10 bases matching TRBD1. The V gene's germline CDR1 is MDHEN and CDR2 SYDVKM. V shed 4 bases, J shed 7 bases, and the junction held 6 bases outside the gene matches. The CDR3 sequence is 15 residues long. The CDR3, as DNA: TGTGCCAGCAGTTACTCCGGGACAGGGGTTGAAAAACTGTTTTTT. Its translation is CASSYSGTGVEKLFF.

This chain uses TRBV5-6 with TRBJ1-6; D possibly corresponds to TRBD1 (6 bases). V was trimmed by 0 bases and J by 10 bases, leaving 17 bases between them. CDR3 length: 16 amino acids. Looked up from germline, CDR1 is SGHDT and CDR2 is YYEEEE. This CDR3 is CASSLGSGGQNSPLHF. In DNA form, the CDR3 reads TGTGCCAGCAGCTTGGGTTCCGGGGGGCAGAACTCACCCCTCCACTTT. Full variable domain (outside the CDR3, taken from reference TRBV5-6 and TRBJ1-6): DAGVTQSPTHLIKTRGQQVTLRCSPKSGHDTVSWYQQALGQGPQFIFQYYEEEERQRGNFPDRFSGHQFPNYSSELNVNALLLGDSALYLCASSLGSGGQNSPLHFGNGTRLTVT.

This chain joins TRBV3-1 (or the pseudogene TRBV3-2) and TRBJ1-5, with a weak D call TRBD1 (6 bases). Germline V gives CDR1 LGHDT, CDR2 YNNKEL (reference sequence). With 3 bases removed from V and 3 bases from J, the gap between germline ends came to 15 bases. The CDR3 runs 16 residues. CDR3 amino acids: CASSQGQGRYNQPQHF. For the CDR3, the DNA is TGTGCCAGCAGCCAGGGGCAGGGGCGTTACAATCAGCCCCAGCATTTT.